This TCR beta chain was captured in a study of response to subunit inactivated influenza vaccine. Study observations and caveats: It was suggested by the authors that few new T cells are recruited by each seasonal influenza vaccination.

This CDR3 is 16 amino acids long. Trimming stripped 1 base from V and 7 bases from J, with 19 bases between. Notes on this clonotype: The antigen remains undetermined.

TCRdb re-analysed the RT-PCR reads in MiXCR, keeping a single row per CDR3 protein. The sample lists about 240,000 distinct CDR3 sequences; 12% were seen once. V usage is TRBV12-3 or TRBV12-4 and J usage is TRBJ1-2; D gene uncertain. The TCR was taken from a man aged 50 to 59 who received an inactivated influenza vaccine. The source material was non-naive T cells sorted from PBMCs, sampled roughly 15 days before vaccination. CDR3 nucleotide sequence: TGTGCCAGCAGTTTAGTCGCAGGAAGGCCTGGTGGTGGCTACACCTTC. Amino acid sequence: CASSLVAGRPGGGYTF.